In its sample, the clone carrying this T cell receptor beta chain was seen a few times. What it binds is not known. The source of the sample is a study of chemoradiotherapy in HPV16-positive cancers. Findings of the study overall: HPV-responsive T-cell expansion during chemoradiotherapy was linked to improved recurrence-free survival in HPV16-positive patients.

The protocol was immunoSEQ multiplex PCR, while the TCRdb copy is restricted to in-frame clones and leaves out a portion. The sample has under 6,000 clones; around 77% are singletons. This TCR came from a human donor with HPV-associated anogenital cancer. This specimen was tumor tissue, taken from a patient who underwent chemoradiotherapy.

The CDR3 DNA is TGCGCCAGCAGTGACGGGACGGGAGGCCATGAGCAGTTCTTC. The encoded protein is CASSDGTGGHEQFF. The J gene is TRBJ2-1, the V gene TRBV10-2, with 7 bases aligning to TRBD2. Losses at the gene ends were 3 bases for V and 8 bases for J; bases not matched to a gene: 7. Germline loops: CDR1 WSHSY, CDR2 SAAADI. The CDR3 length is 14 residues.